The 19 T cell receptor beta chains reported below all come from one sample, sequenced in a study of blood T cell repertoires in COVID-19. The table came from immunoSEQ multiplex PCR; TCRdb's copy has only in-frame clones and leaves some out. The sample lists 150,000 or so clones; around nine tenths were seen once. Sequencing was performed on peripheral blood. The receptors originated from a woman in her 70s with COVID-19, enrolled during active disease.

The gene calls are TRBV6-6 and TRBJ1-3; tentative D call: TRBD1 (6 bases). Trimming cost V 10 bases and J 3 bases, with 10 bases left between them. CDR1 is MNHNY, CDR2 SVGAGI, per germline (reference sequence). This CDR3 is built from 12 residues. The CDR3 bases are TGTGCCATCTCAGGGGATGGAAACACCATATATTTT. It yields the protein CAISGDGNTIYF.

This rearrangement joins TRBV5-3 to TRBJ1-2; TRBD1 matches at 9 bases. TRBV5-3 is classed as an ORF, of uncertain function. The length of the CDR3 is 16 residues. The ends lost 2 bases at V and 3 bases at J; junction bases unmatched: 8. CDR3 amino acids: CARSLTGQGSYYGYTF. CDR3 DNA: TGTGCCAGAAGCTTAACCGGACAGGGGTCTTACTATGGCTACACCTTC.

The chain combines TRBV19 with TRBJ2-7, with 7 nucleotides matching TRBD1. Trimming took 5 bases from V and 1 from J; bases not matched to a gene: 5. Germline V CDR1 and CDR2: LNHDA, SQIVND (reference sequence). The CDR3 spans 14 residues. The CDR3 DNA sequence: TGTGCCAGTAGTTCACAGGGGCAGTCCTACGAGCAGTACTTC. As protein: CASSSQGQSYEQYF.

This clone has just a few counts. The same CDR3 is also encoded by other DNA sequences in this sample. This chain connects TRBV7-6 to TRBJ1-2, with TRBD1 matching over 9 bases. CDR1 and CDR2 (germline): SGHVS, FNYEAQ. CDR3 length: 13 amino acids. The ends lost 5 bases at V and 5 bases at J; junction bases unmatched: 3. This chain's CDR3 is CASSPGQGYGYTF. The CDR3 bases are TGTGCCAGCAGCCCGGGACAGGGTTATGGCTACACCTTC.

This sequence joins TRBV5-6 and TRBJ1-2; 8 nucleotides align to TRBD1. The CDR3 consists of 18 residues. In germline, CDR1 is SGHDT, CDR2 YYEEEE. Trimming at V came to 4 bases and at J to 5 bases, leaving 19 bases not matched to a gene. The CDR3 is CASSLGMSGQGGSYGYTF. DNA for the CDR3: TGTGCCAGCAGCCTGGGGATGAGCGGACAGGGAGGTTCATATGGCTACACCTTC. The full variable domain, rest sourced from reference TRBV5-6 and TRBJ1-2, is DAGVTQSPTHLIKTRGQQVTLRCSPKSGHDTVSWYQQALGQGPQFIFQYYEEEERQRGNFPDRFSGHQFPNYSSELNVNALLLGDSALYLCASSLGMSGQGGSYGYTFGSGTRLTVV.

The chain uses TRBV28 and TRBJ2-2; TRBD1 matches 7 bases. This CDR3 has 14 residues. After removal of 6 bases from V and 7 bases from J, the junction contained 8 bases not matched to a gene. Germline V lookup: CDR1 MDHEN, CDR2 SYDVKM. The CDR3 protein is CASSFDPGGGELFF. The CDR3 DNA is TGTGCCAGCAGCTTTGACCCAGGGGGCGGGGAGCTGTTTTTT. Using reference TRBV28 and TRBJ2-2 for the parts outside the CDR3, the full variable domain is DVKVTQSSRYLVKRTGEKVFLECVQDMDHENMFWYRQDPGLGLRLIYFSYDVKMKEKGDIPEGYSVSREKKERFSLILESASTNQTSMYLCASSFDPGGGELFFGEGSRLTVL.

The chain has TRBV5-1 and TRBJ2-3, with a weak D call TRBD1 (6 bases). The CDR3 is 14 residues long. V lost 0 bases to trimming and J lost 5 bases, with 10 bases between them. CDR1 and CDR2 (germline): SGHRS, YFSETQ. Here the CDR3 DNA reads TGCGCCAGCAGCTTGGCAGGGGTGGGAGATACGCAGTATTTT. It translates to CASSLAGVGDTQYF. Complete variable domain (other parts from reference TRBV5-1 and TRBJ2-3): KAGVTQTPRYLIKTRGQQVTLSCSPISGHRSVSWYQQTPGQGLQFLFEYFSETQRNKGNFPGRFSGRQFSNSRSEMNVSTLELGDSALYLCASSLAGVGDTQYFGPGTRLTVL.

The DNA for the CDR3 is TGTGCCAGCAGGCCCGCGTACAGGGGCCGTCAGGACGAGCAGTACTTC. Translated: CASRPAYRGRQDEQYF. The gene calls are TRBV7-2 and TRBJ2-7, with 7 bases matching TRBD1. After removal of 6 bases from V and 5 bases from J, the junction contained 16 bases not matched to a gene. This CDR3 comprises 16 residues. Germline loops: CDR1 SGHTA, CDR2 FQGNSA.

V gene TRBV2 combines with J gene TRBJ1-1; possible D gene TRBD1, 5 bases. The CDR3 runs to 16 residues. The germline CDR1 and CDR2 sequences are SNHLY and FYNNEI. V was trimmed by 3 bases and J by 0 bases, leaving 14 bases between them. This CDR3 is CASSEGGAGMNTEAFF. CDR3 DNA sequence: TGTGCCAGCAGTGAGGGTGGGGCAGGGATGAACACTGAAGCTTTCTTT.

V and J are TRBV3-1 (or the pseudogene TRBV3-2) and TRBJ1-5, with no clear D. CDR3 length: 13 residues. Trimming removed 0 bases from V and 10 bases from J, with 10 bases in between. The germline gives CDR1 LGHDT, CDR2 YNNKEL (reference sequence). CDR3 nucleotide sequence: TGTGCCAGCAGCCAAGATCTGGAGGTACCCCAGCATTTT. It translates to CASSQDLEVPQHF.

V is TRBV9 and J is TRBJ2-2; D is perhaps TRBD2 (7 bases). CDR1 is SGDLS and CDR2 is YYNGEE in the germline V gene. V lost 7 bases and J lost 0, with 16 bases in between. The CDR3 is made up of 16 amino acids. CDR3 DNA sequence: TGTGCCAGCGCACCTTGGGGGGGCCCGAACACCGGGGAGCTGTTTTTT. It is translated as CASAPWGGPNTGELFF.

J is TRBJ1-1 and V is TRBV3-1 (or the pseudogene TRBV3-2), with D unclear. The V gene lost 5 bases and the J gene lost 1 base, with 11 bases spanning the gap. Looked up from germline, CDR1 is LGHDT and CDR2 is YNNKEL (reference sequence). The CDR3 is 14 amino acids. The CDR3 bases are TGTGCCAGCAGCTCCCGCACCAGGAACACTGAAGCTTTCTTT. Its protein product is CASSSRTRNTEAFF.

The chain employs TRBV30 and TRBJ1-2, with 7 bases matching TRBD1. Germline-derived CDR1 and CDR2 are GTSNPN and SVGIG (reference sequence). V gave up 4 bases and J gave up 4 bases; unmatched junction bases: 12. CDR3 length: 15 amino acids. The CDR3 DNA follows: TGTGCCTGGACGGCCCAGGACAGGAGGGTCTATGGCTACACCTTC. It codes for CAWTAQDRRVYGYTF.

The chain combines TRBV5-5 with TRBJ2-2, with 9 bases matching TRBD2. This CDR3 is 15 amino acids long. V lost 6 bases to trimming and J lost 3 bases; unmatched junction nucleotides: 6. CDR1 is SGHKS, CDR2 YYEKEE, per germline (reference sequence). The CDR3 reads CASTFLAGHTGELFF. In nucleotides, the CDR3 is TGTGCCAGCACCTTCCTAGCGGGGCACACCGGGGAGCTGTTTTTT.

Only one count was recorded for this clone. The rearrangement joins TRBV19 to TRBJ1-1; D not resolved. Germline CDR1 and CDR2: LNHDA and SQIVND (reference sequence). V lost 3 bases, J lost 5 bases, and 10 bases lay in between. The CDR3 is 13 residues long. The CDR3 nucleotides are TGTGCCAGTAGTATCCTGAGGGAAACTGAAGCTTTCTTT. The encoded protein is CASSILRETEAFF.

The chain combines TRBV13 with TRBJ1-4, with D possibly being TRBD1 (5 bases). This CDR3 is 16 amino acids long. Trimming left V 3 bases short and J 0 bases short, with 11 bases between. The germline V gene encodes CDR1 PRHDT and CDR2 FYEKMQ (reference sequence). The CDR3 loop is CASSFRGMSTNEKLFF. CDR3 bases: TGTGCCAGCAGCTTTCGGGGGATGTCAACTAATGAAAAACTGTTTTTT.

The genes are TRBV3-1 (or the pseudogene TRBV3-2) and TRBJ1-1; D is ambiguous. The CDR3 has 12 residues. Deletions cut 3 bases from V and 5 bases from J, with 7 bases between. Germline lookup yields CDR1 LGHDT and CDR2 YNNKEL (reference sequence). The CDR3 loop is CASSHPGTEAFF. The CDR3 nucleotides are TGTGCCAGCAGCCACCCGGGAACTGAAGCTTTCTTT.

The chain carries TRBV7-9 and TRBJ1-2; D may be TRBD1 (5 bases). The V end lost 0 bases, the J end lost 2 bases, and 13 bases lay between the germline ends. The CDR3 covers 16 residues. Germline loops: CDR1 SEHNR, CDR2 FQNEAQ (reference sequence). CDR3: CASSLARGGRNYGYTF. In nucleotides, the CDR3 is TGTGCCAGCAGCTTAGCGCGGGGGGGAAGGAACTATGGCTACACCTTC.

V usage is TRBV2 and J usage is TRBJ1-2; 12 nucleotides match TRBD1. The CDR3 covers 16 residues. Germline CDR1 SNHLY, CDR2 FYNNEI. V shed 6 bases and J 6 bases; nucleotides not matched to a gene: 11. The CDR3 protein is CASRGQGAIGRDGYTF. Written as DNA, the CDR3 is TGTGCCAGCAGGGGACAGGGGGCAATTGGCCGGGATGGCTACACCTTC.